The source of this T cell receptor beta chain is a study of blood T cell repertoires in COVID-19 (dated by TCRdb to the early 2020s). Broadly, across the study: Samples covering the acute and convalescent phases of COVID-19 were provided by collaborators in the United States, Italy and Spain. The prospective study material was composed of cDNA or gDNA derived from T cells, B-cell-depleted T cells, or PBMCs. The dataset comprised deeply sampled blood TCRbeta repertoires from subjects exposed to, actively infected with, or recovered from COVID-19. The repertoires were made available in a free public database intended to serve as a resource for research on the immune response to SARS-CoV-2. The samples were drawn from the first 160 participants of the ongoing ImmuneRACE study and from 1,254 subjects provided by 6 global collaborators. A de-identified subject ID, COVID-19 status, age in years and sex were almost always included in the sample metadata. Where HLA class I and class II types were available, the types were taken from metadata supplied by the sample provider, not from assay-based typing. Results the study describes overall, beyond this receptor: How much clinical and demographic metadata was included differed by source and by participant, and the metadata was provided uncurated.

Concerning this clone itself: The antigen it binds to is not known. Base qualities were left out, and no much larger clone turns up one base away.

The CDR3 numbers 17 residues from cysteine through phenylalanine. Here the CDR3 DNA is all that survives: 51 bases in frame from base 1. Relative to germline, V is missing 4 bases and J is missing 6 bases, with 13 bases of the junction outside any gene match. CDR1 and CDR2, looked up from the germline V gene (reference sequence), are LNHNV and YYDKDF. TCRbeta CDR3 regions were amplified from genomic DNA using the immunoSEQ Assay, a bias-controlled multiplex PCR. The published analysis was carried out like this. Nucleated cell counts per sample were estimated from amplification of reference gene primers within the assay. To quantify the absolute abundance of each unique TCRbeta CDR3 rearrangement, sequence reads were collapsed and filtered. Productive Simpson clonality was computed per sample as the square root of Simpson's diversity index over productive rearrangements. In its TCRdb copy, this immuneACCESS table keeps in-frame sequences only and misses some clones. Where compared with another copy, unresolved V genes explain less than half of these, and the others have no known cause. The V and J calls and the clone size are those of that table, but D and trimming were determined from the DNA. The sample yields fewer than 35,000 clones; over 75% were counted once. The biggest ten clones account for roughly 13% of the sample.

The collaborating institutions used their own protocols to collect whole blood in K2EDTA tubes. For TCRbeta analysis, collaborator samples were shipped as frozen whole blood, as isolated PBMCs, or as DNA extracted from either sample type. The TCR was taken from a human donor in a cohort sampled during active COVID-19. The donor label of this sample is uncertain. The chain is assembled from TRBV15 and TRBJ2-3; 10 bases in between match TRBD1. The sequencing input was peripheral blood. The CDR3 in this case is CATSISTGGARLDTQYF. The bases read TGTGCCACCAGCATTTCGACAGGGGGCGCGAGGTTGGATACGCAGTATTTT.